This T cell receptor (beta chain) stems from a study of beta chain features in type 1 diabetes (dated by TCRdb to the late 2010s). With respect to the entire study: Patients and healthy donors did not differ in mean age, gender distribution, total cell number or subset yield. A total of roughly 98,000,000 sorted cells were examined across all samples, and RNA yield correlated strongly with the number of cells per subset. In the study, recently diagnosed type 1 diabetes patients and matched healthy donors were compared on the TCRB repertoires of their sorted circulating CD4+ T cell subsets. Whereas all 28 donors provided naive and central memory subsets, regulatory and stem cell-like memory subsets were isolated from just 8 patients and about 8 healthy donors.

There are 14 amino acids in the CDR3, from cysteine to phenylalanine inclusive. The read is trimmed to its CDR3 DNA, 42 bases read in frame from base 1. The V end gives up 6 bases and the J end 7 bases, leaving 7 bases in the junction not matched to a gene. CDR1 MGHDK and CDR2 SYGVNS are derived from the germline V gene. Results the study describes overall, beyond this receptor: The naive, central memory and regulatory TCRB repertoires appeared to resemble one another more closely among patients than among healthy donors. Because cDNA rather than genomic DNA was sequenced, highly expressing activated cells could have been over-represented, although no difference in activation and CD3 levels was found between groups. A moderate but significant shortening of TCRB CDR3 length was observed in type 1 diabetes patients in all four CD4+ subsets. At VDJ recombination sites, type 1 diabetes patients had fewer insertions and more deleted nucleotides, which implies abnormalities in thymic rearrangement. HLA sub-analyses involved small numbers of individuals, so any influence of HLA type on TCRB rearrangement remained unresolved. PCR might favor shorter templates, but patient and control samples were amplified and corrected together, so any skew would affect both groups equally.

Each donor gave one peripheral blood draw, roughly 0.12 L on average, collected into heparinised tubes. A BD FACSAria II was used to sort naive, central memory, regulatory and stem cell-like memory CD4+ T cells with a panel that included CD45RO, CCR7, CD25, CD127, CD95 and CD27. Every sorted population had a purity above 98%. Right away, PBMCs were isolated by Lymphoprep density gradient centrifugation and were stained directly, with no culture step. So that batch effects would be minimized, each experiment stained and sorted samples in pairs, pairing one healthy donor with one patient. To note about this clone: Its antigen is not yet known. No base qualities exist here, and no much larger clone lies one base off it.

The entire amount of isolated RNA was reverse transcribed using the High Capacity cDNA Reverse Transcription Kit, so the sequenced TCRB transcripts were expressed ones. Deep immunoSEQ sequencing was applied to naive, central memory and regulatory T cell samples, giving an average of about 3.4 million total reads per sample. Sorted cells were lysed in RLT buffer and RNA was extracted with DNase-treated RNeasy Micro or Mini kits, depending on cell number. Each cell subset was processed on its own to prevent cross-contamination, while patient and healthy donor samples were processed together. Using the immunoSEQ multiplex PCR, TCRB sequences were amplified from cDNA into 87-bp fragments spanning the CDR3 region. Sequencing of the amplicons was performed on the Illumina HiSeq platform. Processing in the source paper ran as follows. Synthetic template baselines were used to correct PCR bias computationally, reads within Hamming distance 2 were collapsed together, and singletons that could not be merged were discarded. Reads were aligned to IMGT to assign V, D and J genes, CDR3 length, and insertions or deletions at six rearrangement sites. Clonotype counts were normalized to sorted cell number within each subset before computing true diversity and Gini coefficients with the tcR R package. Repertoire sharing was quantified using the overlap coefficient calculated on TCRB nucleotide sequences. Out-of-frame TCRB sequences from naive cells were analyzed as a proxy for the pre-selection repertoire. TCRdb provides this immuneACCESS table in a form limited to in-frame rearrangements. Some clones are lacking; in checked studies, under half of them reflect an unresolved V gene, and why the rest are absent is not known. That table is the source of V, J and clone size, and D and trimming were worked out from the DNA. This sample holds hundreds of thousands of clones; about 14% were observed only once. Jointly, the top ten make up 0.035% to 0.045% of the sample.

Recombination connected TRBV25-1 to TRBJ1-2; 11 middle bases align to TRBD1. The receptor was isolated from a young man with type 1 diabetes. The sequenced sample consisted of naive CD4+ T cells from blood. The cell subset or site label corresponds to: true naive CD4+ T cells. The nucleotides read TGTGCCAGCAGGCCGGACAGGGGGCGGAGTGGCTACACCTTC. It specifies CASRPDRGRSGYTF.